This TCR beta chain stems from a study of T cell responses to AZD1222 COVID-19 vaccine (TCRdb year 2021). About the investigation overall: TCR sequencing was performed for roughly 240 trial participants, of whom some 200 were given two doses of AZD1222 and 26 were given two doses of MenACWY control vaccine. Trial participants were enrolled by age into 18-55, 56-69 and 70-plus year subgroups, with 148, 28 and 57 TCR-sequenced participants respectively.

The germline V gene (reference sequence) yields GTSNPN for CDR1 and SVGIG for CDR2. The CDR3 holds 15 amino acids from the cysteine to the phenylalanine. The read is trimmed to its CDR3 DNA, 45 bases read in frame from base 1. Deletion took 0 bases off V and 0 bases off J, with a span of 11 bases between the germline ends. In regard to this clone: No antigen is known for it. Per-base quality was not reported, and no clone a single base away is much larger than it.

The time point tag for this specimen amounts to: about 28 days (+/-7) after the second vaccine dose. AZD1222 recipients whose second dose came at about 4 weeks and those whose second dose came at about 12 weeks were combined into one group, since spike-specific TCR depth and breadth did not differ between the two schedules. Samples from vaccinated people were obtained from the UK trials COV001 and COV002, which included a single-blind randomized controlled phase 2/3 trial of AZD1222 (ChAdOx1 nCoV-19) in healthy adults. For TCRbeta chain sequencing, PBMC samples were collected from trial participants at day 0 and at day 28 after the second dose. The CDR3 regions of human TCRbeta chains were subjected to immunosequencing. Per the authors' processing: Repertoire TCRs were checked for matches against a reference library of SARS-CoV-2-specific TCRs that had been generated using the MIRA antigen-specificity platform. Breadth meant the fraction of unique TCRs that were SARS-CoV-2-associated, whereas depth meant the fraction of total T cells that were SARS-CoV-2-associated. Using the MIRA data, each spike-specific TCR was assigned both to the spike region to which the TCR was reactive and to a CD4 or CD8 class. Log10-transformed breadth and depth values were compared by one-way ANOVA with Sidak's multiple comparisons tests. Sourced from immuneACCESS, this table was stored by TCRdb with only in-frame sequences that have V and J called. A share of the clones is absent; for the studies checked, an unresolved V gene accounts for under half, and the remainder has no known explanation. D and trimming were read from the DNA, whereas the V and J calls and clone size are those reported in that table. The sample table shows 150,000 to 250,000 clones, and around 93% are seen once. The ten largest clones represent more than 0.8% of the sample.

Here is what the overall study found, with its caveats: Only six AZD1222 recipients were SARS-CoV-2 seropositive at baseline, limiting conclusions about previously exposed vaccinees. Participants were mostly white British and included more females than males, and it was suggested by the authors that clonal diversity may have been underestimated. The 56-69-year group was small, and its depth increase did not reach significance, likely because of low power. Epitopes outside the regions mutated in the B.1.351 and B.1.1.7 variants were reportedly recognized by nearly half of the unique spike-specific TCRs. The whole spike protein was spanned by vaccine-associated CD4 TCRs, and dominant responses were seen in regions 160-218 and 743-854. After two AZD1222 doses, both the breadth and the depth of spike-specific TCRs were significantly higher than at day 0 and than in MenACWY recipients. Because no day 14 peak-response samples were available, repertoires were characterized only after the peak T cell response.

The sample in question was peripheral blood, obtained 28 days after the second AZD1222 dose. This clonotype originated in an adult who received the AZD1222 COVID-19 vaccine. This sequence uses TRBV30 and TRBJ1-1; tentative D gene TRBD1, with 6 bases matching. The bases read TGTGCCTGGAGTGTCAAGGACAGTCTGAACACTGAAGCTTTCTTT. Its protein is CAWSVKDSLNTEAFF.